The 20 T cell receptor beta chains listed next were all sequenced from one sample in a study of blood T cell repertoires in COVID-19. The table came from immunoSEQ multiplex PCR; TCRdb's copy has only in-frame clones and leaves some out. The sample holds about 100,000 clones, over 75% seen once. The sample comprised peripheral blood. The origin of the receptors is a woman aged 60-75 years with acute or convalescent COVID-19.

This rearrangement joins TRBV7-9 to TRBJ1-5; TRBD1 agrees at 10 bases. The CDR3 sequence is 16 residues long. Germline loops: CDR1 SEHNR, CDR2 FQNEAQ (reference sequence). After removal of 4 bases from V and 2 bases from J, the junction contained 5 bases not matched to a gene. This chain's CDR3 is CASSSTGGAGNQPQHF. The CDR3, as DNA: TGTGCCAGCAGCTCGACAGGGGGCGCGGGCAATCAGCCCCAGCATTTT.

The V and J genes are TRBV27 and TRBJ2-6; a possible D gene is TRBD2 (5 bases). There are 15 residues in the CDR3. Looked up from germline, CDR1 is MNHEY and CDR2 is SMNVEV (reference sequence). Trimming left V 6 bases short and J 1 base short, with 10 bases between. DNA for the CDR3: TGTGCCAGCAGCCCCCGGGATTCTGGGGCCAACGTCCTGACTTTC. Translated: CASSPRDSGANVLTF.

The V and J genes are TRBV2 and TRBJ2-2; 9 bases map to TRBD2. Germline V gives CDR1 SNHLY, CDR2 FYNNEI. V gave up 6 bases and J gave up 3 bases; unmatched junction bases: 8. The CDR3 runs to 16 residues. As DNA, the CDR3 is TGTGCCAGCAGGAGGAGCGGGAGGCGGGACACCGGGGAGCTGTTTTTT. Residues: CASRRSGRRDTGELFF.

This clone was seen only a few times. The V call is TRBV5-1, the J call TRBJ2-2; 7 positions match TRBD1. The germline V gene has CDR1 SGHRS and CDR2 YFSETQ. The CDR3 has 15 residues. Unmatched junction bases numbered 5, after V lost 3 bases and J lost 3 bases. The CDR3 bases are TGCGCCAGCAGCTCCCGGACAGGTGACACCGGGGAGCTGTTTTTT. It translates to CASSSRTGDTGELFF.

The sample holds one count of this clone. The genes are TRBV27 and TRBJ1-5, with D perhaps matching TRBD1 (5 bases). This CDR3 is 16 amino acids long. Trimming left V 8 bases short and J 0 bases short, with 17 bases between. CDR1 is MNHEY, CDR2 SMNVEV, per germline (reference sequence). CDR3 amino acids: CASRRGGDHSNQPQHF. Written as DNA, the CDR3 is TGTGCCAGCCGGAGGGGCGGTGATCATAGCAATCAGCCCCAGCATTTT.

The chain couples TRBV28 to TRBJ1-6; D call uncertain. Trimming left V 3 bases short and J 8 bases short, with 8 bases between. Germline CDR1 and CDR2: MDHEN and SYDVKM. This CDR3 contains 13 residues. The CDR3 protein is CASSLTRDSPLHF. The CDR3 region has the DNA TGTGCCAGCAGTTTGACTCGGGATTCACCCCTCCACTTT.

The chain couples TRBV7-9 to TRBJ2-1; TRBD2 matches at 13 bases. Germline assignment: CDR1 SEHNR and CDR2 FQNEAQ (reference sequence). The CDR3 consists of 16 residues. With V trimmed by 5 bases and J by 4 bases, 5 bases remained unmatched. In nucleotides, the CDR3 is TGTGCCAGCAGCCTCTGGACTAGCGGGAGTTACAATGAGCAGTTCTTC. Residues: CASSLWTSGSYNEQFF.

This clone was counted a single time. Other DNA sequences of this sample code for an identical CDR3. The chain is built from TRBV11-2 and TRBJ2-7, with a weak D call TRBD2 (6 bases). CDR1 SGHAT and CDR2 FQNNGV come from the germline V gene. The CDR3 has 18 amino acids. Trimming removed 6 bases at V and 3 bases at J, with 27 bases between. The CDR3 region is CASSFQLLWGDISYEQYF. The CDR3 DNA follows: TGTGCCAGCAGTTTCCAGCTCCTATGGGGGGATATCAGCTACGAGCAGTACTTC.

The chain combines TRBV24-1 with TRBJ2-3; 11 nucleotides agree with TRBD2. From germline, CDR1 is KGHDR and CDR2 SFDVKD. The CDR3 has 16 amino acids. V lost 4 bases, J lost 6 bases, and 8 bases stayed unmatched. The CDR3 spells CATSEPSGRSVDTQYF. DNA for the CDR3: TGTGCCACCAGTGAGCCTAGCGGGAGGTCGGTCGATACGCAGTATTTT.

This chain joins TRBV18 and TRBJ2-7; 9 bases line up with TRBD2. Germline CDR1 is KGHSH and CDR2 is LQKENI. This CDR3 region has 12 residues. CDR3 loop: CASSGQREALFV. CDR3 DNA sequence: TGTGCCAGCTCGGGCCAGCGGGAGGCCTTATTCGTC.

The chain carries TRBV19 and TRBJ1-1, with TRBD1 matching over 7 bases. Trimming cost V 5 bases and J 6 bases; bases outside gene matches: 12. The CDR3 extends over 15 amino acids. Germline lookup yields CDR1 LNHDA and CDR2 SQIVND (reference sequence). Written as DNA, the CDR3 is TGTGCCAGTAGTTCCCTCGACAGGGCTACGGCTGAAGCTTTCTTT. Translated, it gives CASSSLDRATAEAFF.

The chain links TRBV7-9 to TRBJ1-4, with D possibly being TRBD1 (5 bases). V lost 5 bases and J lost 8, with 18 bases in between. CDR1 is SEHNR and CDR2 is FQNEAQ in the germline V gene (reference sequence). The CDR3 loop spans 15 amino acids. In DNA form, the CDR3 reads TGTGCCAGCAGCCCGCGGCAGGGTGTAGGGGAAAAACTGTTTTTT. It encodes CASSPRQGVGEKLFF.

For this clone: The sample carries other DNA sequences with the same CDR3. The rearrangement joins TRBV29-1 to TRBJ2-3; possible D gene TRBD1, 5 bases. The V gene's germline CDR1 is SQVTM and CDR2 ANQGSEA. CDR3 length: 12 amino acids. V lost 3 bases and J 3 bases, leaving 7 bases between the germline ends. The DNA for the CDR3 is TGCAGCGTTGATAGGGGTACAGATACGCAGTATTTT. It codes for CSVDRGTDTQYF.

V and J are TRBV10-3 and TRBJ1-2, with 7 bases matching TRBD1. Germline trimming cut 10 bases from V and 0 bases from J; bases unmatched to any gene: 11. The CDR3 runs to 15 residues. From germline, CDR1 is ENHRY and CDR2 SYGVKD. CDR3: CATGTGTATNYGYTF. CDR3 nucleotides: TGTGCCACAGGGACTGGGACAGCGACTAACTATGGCTACACCTTC.

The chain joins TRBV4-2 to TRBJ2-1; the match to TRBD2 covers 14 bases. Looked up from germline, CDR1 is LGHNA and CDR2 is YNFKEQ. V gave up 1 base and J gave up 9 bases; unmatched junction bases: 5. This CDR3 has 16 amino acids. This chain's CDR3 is CASSQAGTSGRGEQFF. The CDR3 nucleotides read TGTGCCAGCAGCCAAGCCGGGACTAGCGGGAGAGGTGAGCAGTTCTTC.

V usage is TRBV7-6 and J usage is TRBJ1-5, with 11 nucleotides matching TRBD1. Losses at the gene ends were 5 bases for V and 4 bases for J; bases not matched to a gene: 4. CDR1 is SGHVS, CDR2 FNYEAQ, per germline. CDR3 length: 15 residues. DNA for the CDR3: TGTGCCAGCAGCATAGGGACAGGGGGAAATCAGCCCCAGCATTTT. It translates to CASSIGTGGNQPQHF.

The DNA for the CDR3 is TGTGCCAGCAGCTTACGCTTGTCTAGCGGCCCCACAGATACGCAGTATTTT. Its protein is CASSLRLSSGPTDTQYF. V is TRBV7-9 and J is TRBJ2-3, with 7 bases fitting TRBD2. Looked up from germline, CDR1 is SEHNR and CDR2 is FQNEAQ (reference sequence). The CDR3 length is 17 residues. V dropped 2 bases and J dropped 2; count of bases not matched to a gene: 10. The full variable domain, its missing parts supplied by reference TRBV7-9 and TRBJ2-3, is DTGVSQNPRHKITKRGQNVTFRCDPISEHNRLYWYRQTLGQGPEFLTYFQNEAQLEKSRLLSDRFSAERPKGSFSTLEIQRTEQGDSAMYLCASSLRLSSGPTDTQYFGPGTRLTVL.

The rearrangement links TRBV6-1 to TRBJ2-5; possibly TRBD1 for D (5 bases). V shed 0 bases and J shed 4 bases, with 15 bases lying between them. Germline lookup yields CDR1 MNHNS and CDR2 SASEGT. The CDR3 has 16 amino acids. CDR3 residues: CASSEAWGPERETQYF. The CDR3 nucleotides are TGTGCCAGCAGTGAAGCGTGGGGCCCCGAGCGAGAGACCCAGTACTTC.

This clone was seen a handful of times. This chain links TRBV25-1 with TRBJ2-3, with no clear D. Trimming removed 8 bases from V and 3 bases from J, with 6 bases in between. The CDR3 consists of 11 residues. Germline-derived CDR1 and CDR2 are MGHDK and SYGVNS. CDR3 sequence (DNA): TGTGCCAGCGGTACAACAGATACGCAGTATTTT. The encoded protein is CASGTTDTQYF.

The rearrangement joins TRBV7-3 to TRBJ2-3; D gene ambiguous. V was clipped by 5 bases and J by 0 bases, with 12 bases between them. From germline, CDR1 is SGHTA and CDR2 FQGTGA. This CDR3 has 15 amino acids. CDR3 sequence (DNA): TGTGCCAGCAGCCCATTAGCAGCTAGCACAGATACGCAGTATTTT. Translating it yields CASSPLAASTDTQYF.